This T cell receptor beta chain was retrieved from a study of cytomegalovirus exposure and HLA in healthy donors (dated by TCRdb to about 2017). For context, the study as a whole: An earlier analysis of approximately 640 of the donors reported roughly 270 Gb of sequence data and roughly 100 million unique TCR beta sequences from about 180 million T cells. A few DR-DQ haplotypes were treated as single units for association and clustering because of strong linkage in the cohort. Rather than drawing on any new phenotypic data, the later analysis identified candidate immune exposures from TCR beta sequences and the way those sequences occurred across donors. On average, around 240,000 unique TCR beta nucleotide sequences were sequenced per donor among several hundred genotyped donors of the cohort, with about 19% of those sequences being non-productive. In addition to the first cohort of around 670 subjects, a separate validation cohort of approximately 120 different subjects was used. Every discovery cohort repertoire had been produced on one sequencing platform. In a later analysis, previously published TCR beta repertoires from 550 to 700 donors were re-analyzed and high-resolution HLA genotyping was added so that TCR occurrence patterns could be studied. The study profiled the T cell repertoires of hundreds of subjects by immunosequencing and related them to cytomegalovirus serostatus. HLA typing covered class I and class II loci at four-digit resolution. The genetic ancestry cluster associated with self-reported Caucasian donors included about 84% of the roughly 400 genotyped donors. An earlier analysis of several hundred of the donors used high-throughput TCR beta sequencing to judge whether each TCR beta V gene segment behaved as functional or pseudogenic. The number of donors typed differed by locus, with roughly 629-640 for A, B, C, DRB1 and DQB1, more than 500 for DQA1, 600 to 610 for DPA1, and over 400 for DPB1. The study combined high-throughput TCR immunosequencing, statistical association of individual TCRs with disease status, and machine learning to predict cytomegalovirus infection status. Genome-wide SNP genotypes for about three fifths of the roughly 670 donors were used in a later genetic analysis, which treated that subset as a discovery cohort. An early release covering about 600 HLA-typed donors comprised approximately 290 gigabases of sequencing data and around 80 million unique TCR sequences. The study was designed to test whether signatures of past pathogen exposure could be identified by cataloging public T cell receptors. Alongside the repertoire data, information on donor age, sex, ethnicity and CMV serostatus was compiled. The study at large found these results: An earlier analysis of approximately 590 of the donors showed that most TCR beta V segments appeared in productive rearrangements either about 87% or about 30% of the time, which broadly matched IMGT annotations. A later analysis found that most CMV-associated TCR beta chains appeared HLA-restricted, with HLA associations seemingly driven largely by CMV exposure. A further reported finding was that TCR beta sequences accurately predicted the HLA-A and HLA-B alleles for most subjects in the first cohort. The classifier was reported to diagnose cytomegalovirus status with high specificity and sensitivity in both the original and validation cohorts. The authors suggested that the approach could potentially be generalized to other disease states and immunological phenotypes. Roughly uniform sequencing depth across donors was assumed in presence/absence analyses, although this assumption may not hold. CMV serostatus was the only immune exposure information available for the cohort. In a later genetic analysis, fewer N-insertions in productive TCRs were reported among donors in an Asian-associated ancestry cluster than the roughly 710-donor mean. Because counts were too low, roughly 16 rarely observed V segments, including chromosome 9 orphons, were left out of the earlier analysis of over 550 of the donors. In vitro tests confirmed that a few of the cytomegalovirus-associated TCR beta chains recognize cytomegalovirus antigens. In a later analysis, the rate of TCR association differed among HLA loci, with DRB1 alleles having the most associated TCRs and HLA-C alleles having the fewest. Specific HLA alleles were associated with around 18,000 TCR beta sequences at a false discovery rate of 0.05 in a later analysis. Correlated functional status among segregating V segments might reflect linkage disequilibrium, but an unknown experimental factor could not be ruled out. The study listed approximately 150 TCR beta chains as associated with cytomegalovirus. In a later genetic analysis, a missense DCLRE1C variant was associated with V-gene and J-gene trimming of TCR beta chains, and the association was replicated in an independent cohort. Several of the top co-occurrence clusters appeared to be linked to parvovirus B19, influenza, CMV and Epstein-Barr virus, according to a later analysis. This cohort had only TCR beta chains sequenced, and the lack of alpha or paired-chain data limited which features could be detected. In a later analysis, HLA-associated TCR beta chains showed more clonal expansion and lower generation probabilities than non-associated chains that were equally common. The sequencing pipeline was judged likely to have produced a cluster of highly shared sequence variants as a technical artifact. Assigning TCR associations to individual alleles was difficult when HLA alleles, especially DR and DQ, strongly co-occurred. Most TCR sequences were observed very rarely across donors, whereas some public TCRs were present in many individuals. Because HLA typing was unavailable for some donors at each locus, only the typed subset was used in association tests.

The library was built by means of the immunoSEQ multiplex PCR assay. The multiplex PCR relied on a mix of 60 forward primers for TCR Vbeta segments and 13 reverse primers for TCR Jbeta segments. A multiplex PCR assay on genomic DNA amplified the CDR3 region of rearranged TCR beta genes. The amplified TCR beta libraries were sequenced on the Illumina HiSeq System as 87-base-pair reads. Per the authors' processing: Across the roughly 670 repertoires, a later analysis counted 78 million or so unique TCR beta chains, about 10 million of which were shared by at least two donors. Raw reads were error-corrected and collapsed into unique sequences with a nearest-neighbor algorithm that merged closely related sequences to remove PCR and sequencing errors. CDR3 sequences were aligned to IMGT reference sequences to assign V, D and J gene segments. For a sequence to be retained, a match of at least six nucleotides was required to both a V gene segment and a J gene segment. Rearrangements were classified as productive when the CDR3 lacked stop codons and remained in frame with V and J, and all other rearrangements were classified as non-productive. CDR3 was defined according to IMGT convention as the region running from the second conserved V-encoded cysteine to the conserved J-encoded phenylalanine. The earlier analysis of 450 to 750 of the donors excluded any sequence lacking an unambiguous match to a single V gene segment. An earlier analysis of several hundred of the donors called V segments functional above 56.7% productive rearrangements and segregating when the between-donor standard deviation exceeded 5%. To diagnose cytomegalovirus status from the catalog of TCR beta chain sequences, a statistical classification framework was built. A later analysis assigned V and J genes by comparing TCR nucleotide sequences with IMGT/GENE-DB human TR gene sequences. In a later analysis, CDR3 sequences and most-parsimonious VDJ recombination scenarios were assigned using the TCRdist pipeline. A later analysis defined each TCR beta chain by its CDR3 amino acid sequence plus V-gene family, and excluded reads lacking a unique V-gene family. To address suspected cross-contamination and a sequencing artifact, a later analysis removed around 590 highly shared, low-generation-probability nucleotide sequences. A later analysis calculated a clonal expansion index for each public chain from normalized within-repertoire ranks of inferred template counts. Generation probabilities in a later analysis came from a VDJ recombination model fitted to out-of-frame rearrangements, and those results were checked against IGoR. Hypergeometric tests were used in a later analysis to score TCR-TCR, TCR-HLA and TCR-CMV co-occurrence, with a repertoire-size bias correction applied to the TCR pairs. In a later analysis, false discovery rates were estimated by permuting HLA or CMV assignments 20 times. In a later analysis, co-occurring TCRs were grouped with DBSCAN, and TCRdist sequence similarity was added when clustering was performed within HLA-allele-positive subsets. Repertoires with fewer than 30,000 or more than 120,000 public chains were left out of co-occurrence clustering, as were five repertoires with anomalous nucleotide sharing. As stored in TCRdb, this immuneACCESS dataset retains in-frame rearrangements with V and J assigned. A fraction of the clones does not appear; measured against another copy, unresolved V genes explain less than half of the discrepancy, and the remainder lacks a known reason. That table supplies the V and J calls and clone size; D and trimming were determined from the DNA. Across this sample there are about 160,000 clones, with more than 70% seen only once. The biggest ten clones account for over 4.5% of the sample.

The cohort consisted of 666 healthy bone marrow donors. All cohort members were sampled while nominally healthy, although unrecorded immune exposures were likely present. The donor tested CMV seronegative, placing the donor among the 350 or so seronegative members of the cohort. Every donor gave a peripheral blood sample, and the peripheral blood mononuclear cells from that sample were used for TCR beta sequencing. The Qiagen DNeasy Blood Extraction Kit was used to extract genomic DNA from the blood cell samples. Notes on this clone: Its antigen has not been determined. No base quality values were provided; no much bigger clone lies one nucleotide off.

This TCR derives from a male donor in good health and CMV-seronegative. The source material was PBMCs.

The CDR3 sequence is CASSPGTGRAGANVLTF. The DNA is as follows: TGTGCCAGCAGTCCCGGGACAGGGCGAGCTGGGGCCAACGTCCTGACTTTC. The receptor chain draws on TRBV27 and TRBJ2-6; TRBD1 aligns with 9 central bases. Compared with germline, V lacks 5 bases and J lacks 2 bases; bases without a gene match: 7. Looking up the germline V gene (reference sequence) yields CDR1 MNHEY and CDR2 SMNVEV. Counted from cysteine to phenylalanine, this CDR3 has 17 amino acids. Only the CDR3 DNA is retained, 51 bases long and in frame from the first base.